Sequencing of this T cell receptor (beta chain) was carried out in a study of post-analysis software for immune sequencing data. About this clonotype itself: Its cognate antigen is unknown.

The authors incorporated unique molecular identifiers into the TCR beta cDNA libraries. Roughly 500,000 cDNA molecules came from approximately 1 to 10 million T cells. Each CDR3 protein gets one entry after TCRdb re-called the PCR reads with MiXCR. The table records around 400,000 distinct CDR3 sequences, approximately 38% of them present only once. This CDR3 is built from 16 residues. CDR1 SGHRS and CDR2 YFSETQ come from the germline V gene. V was trimmed by 1 base and J by 6 bases, leaving 17 bases between them. Study-level findings and limits: Patients used about five TRBV segments, including TRBV5-6, TRBV5-1 and TRBV20-1, more often than controls.

The origin of this receptor is a girl under 18 with multiple sclerosis. Sequencing was performed on blood. The V and J genes are TRBV5-1 and TRBJ2-1; a weak D match, TRBD1 (5 bases). CDR3 region: CASSLYGREGGNEQFF. The CDR3 region has the DNA TGCGCCAGCAGCTTGTATGGCAGGGAAGGCGGCAATGAGCAGTTCTTC.